This T cell receptor (beta chain) came from a study of CD8+ T cells in alopecia areata. Study-level background: Treated individuals took tofacitinib by mouth, 5 to 10 mg twice daily.

Per the germline V gene, CDR1 is KGHSH and CDR2 is LQKENI. There are 14 residues in the CDR3. Trimming pared 3 bases from V and 4 bases from J, leaving 13 bases between. cDNA reverse transcribed from extracted RNA served as the sequencing template. Using immunoSEQ multiplex PCR, the repertoire was profiled, and TCRdb retains in-frame clones only, with some absent. Of 150,000 or so clones in the sample, roughly 50% were seen once. The genes are TRBV18 and TRBJ2-7; D might be TRBD1 (5 bases). This receptor was identified in a human donor with alopecia areata. The sequenced sample was CD4+ T cells sorted from blood. The CDR3 protein is CASSPAQGNYEQYF. In DNA form, the CDR3 reads TGTGCCAGCTCACCGGCGCAGGGAAATTACGAGCAGTACTTC.